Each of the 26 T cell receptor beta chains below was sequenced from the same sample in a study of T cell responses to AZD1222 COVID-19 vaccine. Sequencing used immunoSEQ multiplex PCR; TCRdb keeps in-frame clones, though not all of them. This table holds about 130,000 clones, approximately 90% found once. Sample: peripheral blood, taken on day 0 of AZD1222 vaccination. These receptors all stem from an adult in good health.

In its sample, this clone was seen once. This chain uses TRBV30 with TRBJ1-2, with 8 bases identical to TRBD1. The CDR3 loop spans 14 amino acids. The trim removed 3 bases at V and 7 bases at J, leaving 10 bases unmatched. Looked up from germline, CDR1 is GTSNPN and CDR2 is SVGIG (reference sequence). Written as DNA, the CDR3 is TGTGCCTGGAGGCCGGGACAGGCGGCTGGTGGCTACACCTTC. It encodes CAWRPGQAAGGYTF.

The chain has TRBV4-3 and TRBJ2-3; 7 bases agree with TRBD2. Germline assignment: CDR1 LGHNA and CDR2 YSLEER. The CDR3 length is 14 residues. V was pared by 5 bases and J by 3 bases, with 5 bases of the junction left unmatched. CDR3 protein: CASSWAGETDTQYF. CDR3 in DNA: TGCGCCAGCAGCTGGGCGGGGGAAACAGATACGCAGTATTTT.

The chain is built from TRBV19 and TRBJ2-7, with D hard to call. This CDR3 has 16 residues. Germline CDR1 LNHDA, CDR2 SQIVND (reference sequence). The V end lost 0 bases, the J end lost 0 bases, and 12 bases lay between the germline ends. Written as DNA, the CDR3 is TGTGCCAGTAGTATAGAGAGACCCCGGTCCTCCTACGAGCAGTACTTC. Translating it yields CASSIERPRSSYEQYF.

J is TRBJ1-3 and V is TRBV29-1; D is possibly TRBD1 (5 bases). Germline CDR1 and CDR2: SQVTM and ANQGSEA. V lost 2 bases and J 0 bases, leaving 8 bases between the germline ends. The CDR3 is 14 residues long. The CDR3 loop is CSVETQGSGNTIYF. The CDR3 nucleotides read TGCAGCGTTGAAACCCAGGGCTCTGGAAACACCATATATTTT. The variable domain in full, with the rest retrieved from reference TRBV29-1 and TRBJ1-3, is SAVISQKPSRDICQRGTSLTIQCQVDSQVTMMFWYRQQPGQSLTLIATANQGSEATYESGFVIDKFPISRPNLTFSTLTVSNMSPEDSSIYLCSVETQGSGNTIYFGEGSWLTVV.

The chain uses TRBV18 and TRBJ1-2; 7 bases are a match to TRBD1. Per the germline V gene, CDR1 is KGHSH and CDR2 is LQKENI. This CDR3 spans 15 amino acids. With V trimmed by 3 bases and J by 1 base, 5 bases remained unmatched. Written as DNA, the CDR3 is TGTGCCAGCTCACCCGGGACAGCCAGTAACTATGGCTACACCTTC. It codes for CASSPGTASNYGYTF. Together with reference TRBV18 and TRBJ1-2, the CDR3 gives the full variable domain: NAGVMQNPRHLVRRRGQEARLRCSPMKGHSHVYWYRQLPEEGLKFMVYLQKENIIDESGMPKERFSAEFPKEGPSILRIQQVVRGDSAAYFCASSPGTASNYGYTFGSGTRLTVV.

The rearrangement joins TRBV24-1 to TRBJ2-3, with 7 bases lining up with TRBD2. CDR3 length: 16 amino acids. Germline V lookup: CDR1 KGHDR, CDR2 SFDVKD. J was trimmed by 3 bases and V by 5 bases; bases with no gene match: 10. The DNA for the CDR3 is TGTGCCACCAGTGCCCTCAGCGGGGCGAGAACAGATACGCAGTATTTT. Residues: CATSALSGARTDTQYF.

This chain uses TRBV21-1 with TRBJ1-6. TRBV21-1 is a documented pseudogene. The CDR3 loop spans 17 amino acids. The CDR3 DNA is TGTGCCAGCAGCAAACGAGGGCAGCTAGTCTATAATTCACCCCTCCACTTT. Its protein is CASSKRGQLVYNSPLHF.

The chain's CDR3 is CASSIEILLGPNTDTQYF. The DNA for the CDR3 is TGTGCCAGTAGTATAGAGATACTTCTAGGGCCAAACACAGATACGCAGTATTTT. V usage is TRBV19 and J usage is TRBJ2-3, with unresolved D. This CDR3 contains 18 residues. V gave up 0 bases and J gave up 2 bases, with 18 bases separating them. Per the germline V gene, CDR1 is LNHDA and CDR2 is SQIVND (reference sequence). The whole variable domain, filled in from reference TRBV19 and TRBJ2-3, reads DGGITQSPKYLFRKEGQNVTLSCEQNLNHDAMYWYRQDPGQGLRLIYYSQIVNDFQKGDIAEGYSVSREKKESFPLTVTSAQKNPTAFYLCASSIEILLGPNTDTQYFGPGTRLTVL.

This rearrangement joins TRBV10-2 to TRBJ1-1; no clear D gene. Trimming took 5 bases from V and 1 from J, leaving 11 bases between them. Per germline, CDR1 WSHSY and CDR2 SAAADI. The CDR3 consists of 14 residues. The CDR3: CASSLLAGNTEAFF. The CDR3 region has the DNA TGCGCCAGCAGTCTTTTAGCAGGGAACACTGAAGCTTTCTTT.

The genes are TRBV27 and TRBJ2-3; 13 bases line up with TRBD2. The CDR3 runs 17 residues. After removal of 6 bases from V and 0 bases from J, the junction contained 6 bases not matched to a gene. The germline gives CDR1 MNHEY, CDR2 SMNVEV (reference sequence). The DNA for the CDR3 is TGTGCCAGCAGCCACTTGGGACTAGCGGGAAGCACAGATACGCAGTATTTT. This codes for CASSHLGLAGSTDTQYF.

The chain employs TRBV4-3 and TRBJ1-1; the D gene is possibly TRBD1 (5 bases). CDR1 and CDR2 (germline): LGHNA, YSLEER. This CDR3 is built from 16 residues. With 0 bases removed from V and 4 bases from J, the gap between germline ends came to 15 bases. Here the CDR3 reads CASSQDRGRRVTEAFF. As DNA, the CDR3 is TGCGCCAGCAGCCAAGATCGGGGGAGAAGGGTCACTGAAGCTTTCTTT.

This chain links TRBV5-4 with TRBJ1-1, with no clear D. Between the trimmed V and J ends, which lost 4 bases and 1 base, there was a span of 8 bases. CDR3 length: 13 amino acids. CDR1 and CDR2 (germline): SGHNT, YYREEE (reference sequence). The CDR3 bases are TGTGCCAGCAGCAAAGCCACGAACACTGAAGCTTTCTTT. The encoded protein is CASSKATNTEAFF.

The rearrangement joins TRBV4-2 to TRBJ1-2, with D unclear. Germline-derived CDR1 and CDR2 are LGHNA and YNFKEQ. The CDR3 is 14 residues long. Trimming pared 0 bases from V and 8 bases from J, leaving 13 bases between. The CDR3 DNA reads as TGTGCCAGCAGCCAAGATCCTAAGGTGGGAGGCTACACCTTC. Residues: CASSQDPKVGGYTF.

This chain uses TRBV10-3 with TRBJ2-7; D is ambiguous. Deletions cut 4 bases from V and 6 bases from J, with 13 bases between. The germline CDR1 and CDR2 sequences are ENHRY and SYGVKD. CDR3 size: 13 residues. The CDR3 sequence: CAISAEDPTEQYF. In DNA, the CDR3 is TGTGCCATCAGTGCCGAGGATCCCACCGAGCAGTACTTC.

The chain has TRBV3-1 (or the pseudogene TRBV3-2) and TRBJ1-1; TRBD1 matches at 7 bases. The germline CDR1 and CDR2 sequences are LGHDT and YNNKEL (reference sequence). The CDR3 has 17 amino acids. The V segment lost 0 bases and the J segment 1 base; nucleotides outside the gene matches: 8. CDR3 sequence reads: CASSQDVAGTENTEAFF. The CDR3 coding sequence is TGTGCCAGCAGCCAAGATGTAGCCGGGACAGAGAACACTGAAGCTTTCTTT.

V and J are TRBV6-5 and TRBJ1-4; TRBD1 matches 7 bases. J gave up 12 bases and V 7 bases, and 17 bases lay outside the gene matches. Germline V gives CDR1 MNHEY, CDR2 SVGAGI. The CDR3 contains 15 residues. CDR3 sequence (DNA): TGTGCCAGCACCCGACAGGGACCCCTCCGGGGGGAACTGTTTTTT. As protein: CASTRQGPLRGELFF.

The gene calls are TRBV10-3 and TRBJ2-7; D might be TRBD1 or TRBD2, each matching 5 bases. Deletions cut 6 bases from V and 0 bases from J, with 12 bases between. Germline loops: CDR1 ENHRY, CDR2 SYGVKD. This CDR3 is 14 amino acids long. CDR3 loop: CAISRDRSSYEQYF. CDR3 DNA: TGTGCCATCAGCCGGGACCGGAGCTCCTACGAGCAGTACTTC.

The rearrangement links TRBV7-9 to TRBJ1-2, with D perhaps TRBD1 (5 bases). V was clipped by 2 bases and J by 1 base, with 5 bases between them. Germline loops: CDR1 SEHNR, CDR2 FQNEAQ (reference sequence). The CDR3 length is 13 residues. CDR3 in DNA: TGTGCCAGCAGCTTACAGGGTAACTATGGCTACACCTTC. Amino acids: CASSLQGNYGYTF.

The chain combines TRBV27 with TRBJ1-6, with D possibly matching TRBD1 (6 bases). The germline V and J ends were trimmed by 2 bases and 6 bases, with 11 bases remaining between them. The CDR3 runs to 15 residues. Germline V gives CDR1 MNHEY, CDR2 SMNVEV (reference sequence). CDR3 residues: CASSLGGALNSPLHF. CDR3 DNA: TGTGCCAGCAGTTTAGGGGGGGCCCTTAATTCACCCCTCCACTTT.

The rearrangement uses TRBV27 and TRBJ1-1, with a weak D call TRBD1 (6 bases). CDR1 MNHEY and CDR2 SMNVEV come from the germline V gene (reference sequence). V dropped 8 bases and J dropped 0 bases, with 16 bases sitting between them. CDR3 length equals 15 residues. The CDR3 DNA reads TGTGCCAGCTTTCCCGGGGGCAGGCTGAACACTGAAGCTTTCTTT. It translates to CASFPGGRLNTEAFF.

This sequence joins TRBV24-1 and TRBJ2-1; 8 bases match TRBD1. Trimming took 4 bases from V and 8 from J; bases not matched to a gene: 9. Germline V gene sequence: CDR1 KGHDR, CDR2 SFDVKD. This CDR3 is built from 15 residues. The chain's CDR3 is CATSDPTGGNDEQFF. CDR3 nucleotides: TGTGCCACCAGTGACCCAACAGGGGGTAACGATGAGCAGTTCTTC.

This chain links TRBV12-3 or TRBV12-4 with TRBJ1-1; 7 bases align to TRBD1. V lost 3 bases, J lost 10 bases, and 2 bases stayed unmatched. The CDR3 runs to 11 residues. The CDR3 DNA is TGTGCCAGCAGTTTGACAGGGACAGCTTTCTTT. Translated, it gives CASSLTGTAFF.

CDR3 region: CASSPSGSNEQFF. The DNA of the CDR3 is TGTGCCAGCAGCCCTAGCGGGAGCAATGAGCAGTTCTTC. The chain joins TRBV7-3 to TRBJ2-1; 10 bases line up with TRBD2. V was clipped by 5 bases and J by 6 bases; unmatched bases: 1. Germline loops: CDR1 SGHTA, CDR2 FQGTGA. CDR3 length: 13 residues.

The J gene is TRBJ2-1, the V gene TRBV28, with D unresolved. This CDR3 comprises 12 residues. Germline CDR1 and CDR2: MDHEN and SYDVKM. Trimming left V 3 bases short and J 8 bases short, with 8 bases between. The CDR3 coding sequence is TGTGCCAGCAGTTTTATTACCCATGAGCAGTTCTTC. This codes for CASSFITHEQFF.

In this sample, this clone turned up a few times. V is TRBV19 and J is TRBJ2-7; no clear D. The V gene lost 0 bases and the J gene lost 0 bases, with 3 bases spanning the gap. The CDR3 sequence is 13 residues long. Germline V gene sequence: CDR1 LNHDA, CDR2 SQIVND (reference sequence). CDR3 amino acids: CASSIEGSYEQYF. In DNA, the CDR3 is TGTGCCAGTAGTATAGAAGGCTCCTACGAGCAGTACTTC.

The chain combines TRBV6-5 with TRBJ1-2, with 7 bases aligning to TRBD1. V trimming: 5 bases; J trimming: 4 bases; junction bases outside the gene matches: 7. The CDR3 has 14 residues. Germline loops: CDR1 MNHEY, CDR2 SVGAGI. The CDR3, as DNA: TGTGCCAGCAGTAACTACAGGGGTAGCTATGGCTACACCTTC. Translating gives CASSNYRGSYGYTF.